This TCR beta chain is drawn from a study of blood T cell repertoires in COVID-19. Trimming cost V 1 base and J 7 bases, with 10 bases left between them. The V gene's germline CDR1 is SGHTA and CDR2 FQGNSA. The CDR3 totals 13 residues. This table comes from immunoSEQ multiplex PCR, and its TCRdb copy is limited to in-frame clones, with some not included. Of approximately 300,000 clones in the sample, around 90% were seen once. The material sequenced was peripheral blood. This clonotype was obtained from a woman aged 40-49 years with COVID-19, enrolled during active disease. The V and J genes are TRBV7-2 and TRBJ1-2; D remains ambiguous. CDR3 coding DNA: TGTGCCAGCAGCTTAGGTCCAGAGGGTGGCTACACCTTC. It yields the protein CASSLGPEGGYTF.